This T cell receptor beta chain emerged from a study of blood T cell repertoires in COVID-19. The overall study: Samples taken during acute and convalescent COVID-19 were collected in the United States, Italy and Spain.

Methods used by the authors: Estimated nucleated cell counts came from reference gene primer amplification. The table came from immunoSEQ multiplex PCR; TCRdb's copy has only in-frame clones and leaves some out. The V and J calls and clone size were taken over from that table, and D and trimming were inferred from the DNA. The sample consists of about 310,000 clones, about 89% of them appearing once. Living in 24 US areas, the participants were between 18 and 89 years of age. Each recovered donor of Cohort 3 presented with two negative PCRs, clearance, or symptom resolution. V lost 5 bases to trimming and J lost 4 bases; unmatched junction nucleotides: 9. The germline gives CDR1 SGHTA, CDR2 FQGTGA. The CDR3 has 15 amino acids.

The clonotype originates from a woman in her thirties or forties who had recovered from COVID-19. The rearrangement joins TRBV7-3 to TRBJ1-2, with 8 bases matching TRBD1. The material sequenced was PBMCs or T cells enriched from blood (not recorded which). CDR3 protein: CASSPSGQGAYGYTF. For the CDR3, the DNA is TGTGCCAGCAGCCCCAGTGGACAGGGTGCCTATGGCTACACCTTC. The entire variable domain, with the rest obtained from reference TRBV7-3 and TRBJ1-2, is as follows: GAGVSQTPSNKVTEKGKYVELRCDPISGHTALYWYRQSLGQGPEFLIYFQGTGAADDSGLPNDRFFAVRPEGSVSTLKIQRTERGDSAVYLCASSPSGQGAYGYTFGSGTRLTVV.